Presented here are 9 T cell receptor beta chains from one specimen sequenced in a study of CD8 T cells in ankylosing spondylitis. From the 5' RACE reads, TCRdb called clonotypes with MiXCR, one entry per CDR3 protein. The sample contains about 310,000 distinct CDR3 sequences, around 20% of which appear only once. The sample taken for sequencing was blood, either unsorted or a sorted T cell fraction (not recorded which). All receptors derive from a female donor with ankylosing spondylitis or in good health (not recorded which).

The CDR3 protein is CASSLAGLADYEQYF. The CDR3 DNA follows: TGTGCCAGCAGCTTAGCGGGACTAGCGGATTACGAGCAGTACTTC. This sequence joins TRBV7-2 and TRBJ2-7; 11 bases are shared with TRBD2. Germline V gene lookup returns CDR1 SGHTA and CDR2 FQGNSA. This CDR3 contains 15 residues. The trim removed 0 bases at V and 4 bases at J, leaving 2 bases unmatched. Combining the CDR3 with reference TRBV7-2 and TRBJ2-7 gives the whole variable domain GAGVSQSPSNKVTEKGKDVELRCDPISGHTALYWYRQSLGQGLEFLIYFQGNSAPDKSGLPSDRFSAERTGGSVSTLTIQRTQQEDSAVYLCASSLAGLADYEQYFGPGTRLTVT.

V and J are TRBV7-8 and TRBJ1-5; 9 nucleotides match TRBD1. After removal of 5 bases from V and 7 bases from J, the junction contained 9 bases not matched to a gene. Germline lookup yields CDR1 SGHVS and CDR2 FQNEAQ. This CDR3 comprises 15 residues. Written as DNA, the CDR3 is TGTGCCAGCAGCGCGTTACAGGGGGCCCGGCAGCCCCAGCATTTT. Translating it yields CASSALQGARQPQHF.

V gene TRBV6-5 combines with J gene TRBJ2-1, with 7 bases matching TRBD2. CDR1 and CDR2 from the germline V gene are MNHEY and SVGAGI. Germline trimming cut 2 bases from V and 9 bases from J; bases unmatched to any gene: 16. The CDR3 loop spans 17 amino acids. The CDR3 bases are TGTGCCAGCAGTTACGGTAGCGCGGGAGTGCTTGGGGGTGAGCAGTTCTTC. Translation gives CASSYGSAGVLGGEQFF.

This clonotype has just a few counts. V is TRBV7-2 and J is TRBJ1-2; possibly TRBD1 for D (6 bases). Between the trimmed V and J ends, which lost 3 bases and 4 bases, there was a span of 18 bases. The CDR3 is 16 residues long. Germline CDR1 and CDR2: SGHTA and FQGNSA. This CDR3 reads CASSLRLGTTIYGYTF. The CDR3 nucleotides are TGTGCCAGCAGCTTGAGACTCGGGACAACGATCTATGGCTACACCTTC.

This clonotype was seen a handful of times. The CDR3 reads CASRSQGQGGRELFF. The CDR3 nucleotides are TGTGCCAGCAGGTCTCAGGGACAGGGCGGCCGGGAGCTGTTTTTT. The rearrangement uses TRBV12-3 or TRBV12-4 and TRBJ2-2; 9 bases match TRBD1. This CDR3 contains 15 residues. Trimming removed 6 bases from V and 9 bases from J; junction bases left unmatched: 11.

This chain connects TRBV20-1 to TRBJ1-1; no clear D. V was cut by 2 bases and J by 5 bases, with 12 bases left in between. CDR3 length: 13 amino acids. CDR1 and CDR2 (germline): DFQATT, SNEGSKA (reference sequence). The CDR3 nucleotides are TGCAGTGCTAGAAGTGGGGAAGGGACTGAAGCTTTCTTT. It yields the protein CSARSGEGTEAFF.

The gene calls are TRBV7-2 and TRBJ2-3; 7 positions match TRBD2. The CDR3 loop spans 16 amino acids. V was pared by 1 base and J by 2 bases, with 6 bases of the junction left unmatched. CDR1 and CDR2 (germline): SGHTA, FQGNSA. CDR3 residues: CASSLGPSGLTDTQYF. The CDR3 DNA reads as TGTGCCAGCAGCTTAGGCCCTAGCGGTCTCACAGATACGCAGTATTTT.

The chain couples TRBV5-8 to TRBJ2-1; D gene uncertain. CDR1 and CDR2 from the germline V gene are SGHTS and YDEGEE. Trimming took 6 bases from V and 0 from J, leaving 19 bases between them. This CDR3 has 17 amino acids. CDR3 in DNA: TGTGCCAGCACCTTTTTAAAAACATCGAGCTCCTACAATGAGCAGTTCTTC. The encoded protein is CASTFLKTSSSYNEQFF.

This clonotype showed up just a few times. The chain has TRBV20-1 and TRBJ2-5, with a possible D match to TRBD2 (6 bases). This CDR3 is 12 amino acids long. Germline V gene lookup returns CDR1 DFQATT and CDR2 SNEGSKA (reference sequence). V lost 5 bases, J lost 1 base, and 8 bases lay in between. The CDR3 DNA follows: TGCAGTGCTTGGGACTCCCAAGAGACCCAGTACTTC. Its protein product is CSAWDSQETQYF.